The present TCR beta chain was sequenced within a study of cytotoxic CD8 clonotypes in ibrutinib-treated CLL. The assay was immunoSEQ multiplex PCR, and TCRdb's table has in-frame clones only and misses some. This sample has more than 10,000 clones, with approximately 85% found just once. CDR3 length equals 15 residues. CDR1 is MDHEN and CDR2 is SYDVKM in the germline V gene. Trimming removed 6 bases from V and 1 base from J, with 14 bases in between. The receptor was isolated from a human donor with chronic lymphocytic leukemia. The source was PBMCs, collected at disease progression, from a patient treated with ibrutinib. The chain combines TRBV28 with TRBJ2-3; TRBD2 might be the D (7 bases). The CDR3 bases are TGTGCCAGCAGGGGAGGGGGAGCGGGCACAGATACGCAGTATTTT. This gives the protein CASRGGGAGTDTQYF. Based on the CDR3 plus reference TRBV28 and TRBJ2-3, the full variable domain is DVKVTQSSRYLVKRTGEKVFLECVQDMDHENMFWYRQDPGLGLRLIYFSYDVKMKEKGDIPEGYSVSREKKERFSLILESASTNQTSMYLCASRGGGAGTDTQYFGPGTRLTVL.